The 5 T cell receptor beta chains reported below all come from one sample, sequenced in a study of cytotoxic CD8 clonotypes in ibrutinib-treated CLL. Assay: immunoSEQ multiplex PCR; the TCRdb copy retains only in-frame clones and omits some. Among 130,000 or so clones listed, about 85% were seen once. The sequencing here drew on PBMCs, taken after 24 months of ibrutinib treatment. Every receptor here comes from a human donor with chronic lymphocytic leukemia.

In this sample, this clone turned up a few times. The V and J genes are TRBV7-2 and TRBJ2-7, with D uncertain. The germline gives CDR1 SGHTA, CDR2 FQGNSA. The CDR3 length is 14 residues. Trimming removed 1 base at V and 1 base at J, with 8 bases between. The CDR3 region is CASSLVTASYEQYF. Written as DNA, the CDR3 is TGTGCCAGCAGCTTAGTAACGGCATCCTACGAGCAGTACTTC. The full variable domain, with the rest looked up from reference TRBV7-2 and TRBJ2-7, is GAGVSQSPSNKVTEKGKDVELRCDPISGHTALYWYRQSLGQGLEFLIYFQGNSAPDKSGLPSDRFSAERTGGSVSTLTIQRTQQEDSAVYLCASSLVTASYEQYFGPGTRLTVT.

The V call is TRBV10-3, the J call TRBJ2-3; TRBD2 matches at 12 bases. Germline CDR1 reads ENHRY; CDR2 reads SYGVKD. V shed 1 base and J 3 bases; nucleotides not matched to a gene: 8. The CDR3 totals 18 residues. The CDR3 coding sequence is TGTGCCATCAGTGAGTGGCCTAGCGGGGGGGCCCGGACAGATACGCAGTATTTT. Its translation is CAISEWPSGGARTDTQYF.

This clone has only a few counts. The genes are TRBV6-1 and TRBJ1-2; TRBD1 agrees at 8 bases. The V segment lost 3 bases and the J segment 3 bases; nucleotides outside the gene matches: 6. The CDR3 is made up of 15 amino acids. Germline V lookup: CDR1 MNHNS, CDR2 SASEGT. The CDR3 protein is CASSDEGTGHYGYTF. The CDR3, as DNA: TGTGCCAGCAGTGACGAGGGGACAGGCCACTATGGCTACACCTTC.

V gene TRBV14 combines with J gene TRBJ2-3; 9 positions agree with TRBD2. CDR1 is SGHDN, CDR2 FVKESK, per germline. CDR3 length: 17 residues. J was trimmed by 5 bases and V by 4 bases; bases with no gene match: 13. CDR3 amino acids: CASSLRGGGGAGDTQYF. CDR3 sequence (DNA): TGTGCCAGCAGCCTCCGAGGGGGCGGGGGGGCCGGAGATACGCAGTATTTT.

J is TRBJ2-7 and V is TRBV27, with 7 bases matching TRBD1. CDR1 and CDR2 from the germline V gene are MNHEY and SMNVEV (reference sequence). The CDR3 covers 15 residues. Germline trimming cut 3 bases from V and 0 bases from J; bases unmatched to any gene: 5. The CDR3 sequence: CASSFGTESSYEQYF. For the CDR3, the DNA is TGTGCCAGCAGTTTTGGGACAGAGAGCTCCTACGAGCAGTACTTC.